The 22 T cell receptor beta chains presented below share a single source sample, sequenced in a study of T cell repertoires in cytomegalovirus infection. These receptors lack a known antigen. TCRdb processed the reads anew with MiXCR; each CDR3 protein has one entry. The table has around 300,000 distinct CDR3 sequences, approximately 22% seen once. The sample consisted of cultured PBMCs, taken from culture after CMV antigen stimulation. These receptors were taken from a human donor in good health (CMV status not recorded). Some clones in this sample may be carry-over from other donors' samples.

This clonotype was counted a few times. This chain connects TRBV7-6 to TRBJ2-7; the match to TRBD2 covers 10 bases. V was clipped by 7 bases and J by 4 bases; unmatched bases: 13. CDR3 size: 16 residues. The germline gives CDR1 SGHVS, CDR2 FNYEAQ. The CDR3 protein is CASNIAGGSVEYEQYF. CDR3 nucleotide sequence: TGTGCCAGCAATATAGCGGGAGGCTCGGTTGAGTACGAGCAGTACTTC.

This clonotype was seen a few times. The chain is built from TRBV19 and TRBJ2-3; D possibly corresponds to TRBD2 (6 bases). The CDR3 sequence is 15 residues long. Looked up from germline, CDR1 is LNHDA and CDR2 is SQIVND (reference sequence). The V end was cut by 8 bases, the J end by 5 bases, with 20 bases between. CDR3 loop: CASDPSGGIGDTQYF. The CDR3 nucleotides are TGTGCCAGTGATCCCTCCGGCGGGATTGGAGATACGCAGTATTTT.

This clonotype was seen only once. This chain joins TRBV5-4 and TRBJ2-3; D could derive from TRBD1 or TRBD2 (5 bases each). This CDR3 region has 15 residues. The germline gives CDR1 SGHNT, CDR2 YYREEE (reference sequence). V lost 4 bases, J lost 4 bases, and 16 bases lay in between. The CDR3 nucleotides read TGTGCCAGCAGCACGACTCGGGGCCGACCAGATACGCAGTATTTT. This codes for CASSTTRGRPDTQYF. Variable domain in full (rest from reference TRBV5-4 and TRBJ2-3): ETGVTQSPTHLIKTRGQQVTLRCSSQSGHNTVSWYQQALGQGPQFIFQYYREEENGRGNFPPRFSGLQFPNYSSELNVNALELDDSALYLCASSTTRGRPDTQYFGPGTRLTVL.

Only a few counts were recorded for this clonotype. The genes are TRBV6-2 or TRBV6-3 and TRBJ1-2; no clear D gene. Germline V gene lookup returns CDR1 MNHEY and CDR2 SVGEGT. The germline V and J ends were trimmed by 6 bases and 8 bases, with 19 bases remaining between them. CDR3 length: 14 residues. In nucleotides, the CDR3 is TGTGCCAGCAGGACATTCGCCAGGTCTAGCGGCTACACCTTC. It encodes CASRTFARSSGYTF.

Only a few counts were recorded for this clonotype. The rearrangement links TRBV4-1 to TRBJ2-7, with no clear D. The CDR3 runs 13 residues. The germline V gene has CDR1 MGHRA and CDR2 YSYEKL. Trimming removed 4 bases at V and 3 bases at J, with 10 bases between. CDR3 amino acids: CASSLAKGYEQYV. CDR3 in DNA: TGCGCCAGCAGCCTCGCCAAGGGCTACGAGCAGTACGTC.

This clonotype was counted only a few times. The J gene is TRBJ1-1, the V gene TRBV7-8, with 7 bases identical to TRBD1. CDR1 and CDR2 (germline): SGHVS, FQNEAQ. V lost 5 bases and J lost 9; bases outside the gene matches: 9. The CDR3 consists of 13 residues. CDR3 nucleotides: TGTGCCAGCAGCGCGGGACAGCGGAACCAAGCTTTCTTT. This encodes CASSAGQRNQAFF. The full variable domain, completed using reference TRBV7-8 and TRBJ1-1, is GAGVSQSPRYKVAKRGQDVALRCDPISGHVSLFWYQQALGQGPEFLTYFQNEAQLDKSGLPSDRFFAERPEGSVSTLKIQRTQQEDSAVYLCASSAGQRNQAFFGQGTRLTVV.

The chain carries TRBV27 and TRBJ2-1; 10 bases agree with TRBD2. The CDR3 totals 15 residues. Unmatched junction bases numbered 6, after V lost 2 bases and J lost 8 bases. Germline V gene sequence: CDR1 MNHEY, CDR2 SMNVEV (reference sequence). The CDR3 loop is CASSLVPSGSYEQFF. CDR3 nucleotide sequence: TGTGCCAGCAGTTTAGTACCTAGCGGGAGCTATGAGCAGTTCTTC.

In this sample, this clonotype turned up many times. The chain has TRBV7-8 and TRBJ2-3; 8 bases agree with TRBD2. The CDR3 extends over 17 amino acids. Germline assignment: CDR1 SGHVS and CDR2 FQNEAQ. With 1 base clipped from V and 3 bases from J, the junction kept 9 bases outside the gene matches. CDR3: CASSLGLREGSTDTQYF. The CDR3 DNA reads TGTGCCAGCAGCTTAGGGTTACGGGAGGGGAGTACAGATACGCAGTATTTT. The full variable domain, its missing parts supplied by reference TRBV7-8 and TRBJ2-3, is GAGVSQSPRYKVAKRGQDVALRCDPISGHVSLFWYQQALGQGPEFLTYFQNEAQLDKSGLPSDRFFAERPEGSVSTLKIQRTQQEDSAVYLCASSLGLREGSTDTQYFGPGTRLTVL.

V gene TRBV11-2 combines with J gene TRBJ2-7; D gene ambiguous. Germline V gene sequence: CDR1 SGHAT, CDR2 FQNNGV. V shed 2 bases and J shed 7 bases, with 18 bases lying between them. The CDR3 covers 15 residues. The CDR3 region is CASSLITTGLSEQYV. In DNA, the CDR3 is TGTGCCAGCAGCTTAATAACCACGGGCCTCTCGGAGCAGTACGTC.

At least ten counts were recorded for this clonotype. The J gene is TRBJ1-5, the V gene TRBV6-1, with D possibly TRBD1 on 6 matching bases. V gave up 6 bases and J gave up 5 bases, with 20 bases separating them. The CDR3 has 16 amino acids. Germline V gene sequence: CDR1 MNHNS, CDR2 SASEGT. The CDR3 loop reads CASSLDRPGAYQPQHF. The CDR3, as DNA: TGTGCCAGCAGCCTCGACAGGCCGGGGGCCTATCAGCCCCAGCATTTT.

CDR3 sequence: CASSFAGTDSGNTIYF. CDR3 bases: TGTGCCAGCAGTTTCGCCGGGACGGACTCTGGAAACACCATATATTTT. The rearrangement links TRBV12-3 or TRBV12-4 to TRBJ1-3; TRBD1 might be the D (5 bases). V was cut by 3 bases and J by 0 bases, with 12 bases left in between. The length of the CDR3 is 16 residues.

V is TRBV6-2 or TRBV6-3 and J is TRBJ1-5; 7 positions match TRBD1. The CDR3 covers 14 residues. V dropped 2 bases and J dropped 9; count of bases not matched to a gene: 7. Germline CDR1 reads MNHEY; CDR2 reads SVGEGT. The CDR3 coding sequence is TGTGCCAGCAGTTACGAGGGGACAGACTTGCCCCAGCATTTT. Translated, it gives CASSYEGTDLPQHF.

This clonotype was observed a handful of times. The chain joins TRBV28 to TRBJ1-2; possibly TRBD1 for D (6 bases). This CDR3 region has 11 residues. The V and J ends lost 9 bases and 6 bases respectively, with 11 bases between them. Germline V gene lookup returns CDR1 MDHEN and CDR2 SYDVKM. Here the CDR3 reads CASYRVDGYTF. CDR3 nucleotide sequence: TGTGCCAGTTACAGGGTCGATGGCTACACCTTC.

The rearrangement joins TRBV6-2 or TRBV6-3 to TRBJ2-7; D could derive from TRBD1 or TRBD2 (5 bases each). Trimming cost V 5 bases and J 3 bases, with 11 bases left between them. The CDR3 length is 13 residues. CDR1 MNHEY and CDR2 SVGEGT come from the germline V gene. Written as DNA, the CDR3 is TGTGCCAGCAGTCGGACACTAGACTACGAGCAGTACGTC. Protein: CASSRTLDYEQYV.

This chain joins TRBV11-3 and TRBJ1-2, with TRBD1 as a possible D gene (6 bases). This CDR3 is 14 amino acids long. V lost 6 bases and J lost 8, with 19 bases in between. Germline V gene sequence: CDR1 SGHNT, CDR2 YENEEA. This CDR3 reads CASRSNTGPGGYTF. The CDR3 DNA reads TGTGCCAGCAGGTCTAATACAGGGCCGGGAGGCTACACCTTC.

V usage is TRBV6-2 or TRBV6-3 and J usage is TRBJ1-5, with a possible D match to TRBD1 (6 bases). The germline V gene has CDR1 MNHEY and CDR2 SVGEGT. This CDR3 has 15 residues. Trimming shortened V by 7 bases and J by 4 bases, and 17 bases separated the two germline ends. As DNA, the CDR3 is TGTGCCAGCACCCCAGGAGGGGGTTCGAATCAGCCCCAGCATTTT. It is translated as CASTPGGGSNQPQHF.

This clonotype has a handful of counts. J is TRBJ2-6 and V is TRBV6-1; perhaps TRBD2 as D (6 bases). The CDR3 contains 17 residues. Trimming cost V 5 bases and J 4 bases, with 18 bases left between them. Germline CDR1 reads MNHNS; CDR2 reads SASEGT. This chain's CDR3 is CASSYIRGLTGANVLTF. The CDR3 nucleotides read TGTGCCAGCAGTTACATCCGGGGACTCACGGGGGCCAACGTCCTGACTTTC.

This clonotype was picked up many times. This chain uses TRBV7-2 with TRBJ2-3; D is undetermined. Looked up from germline, CDR1 is SGHTA and CDR2 is FQGNSA. The CDR3 extends over 12 amino acids. V lost 9 bases and J 0 bases, leaving 7 bases between the germline ends. For the CDR3, the DNA is TGTGCCAGTCGCTGGAGCACAGATACGCAGTATTTT. Translation: CASRWSTDTQYF.

The chain employs TRBV24-1 and TRBJ2-3; TRBD2 might be the D (6 bases). The CDR3 is made up of 16 amino acids. Germline assignment: CDR1 KGHDR and CDR2 SFDVKD. V dropped 0 bases and J dropped 1 base, with 10 bases sitting between them. The chain's CDR3 is CATSDLSGEGTDTQYF. The CDR3 coding sequence is TGTGCCACCAGTGATTTGTCGGGAGAGGGCACAGATACGCAGTATTTT.

This clonotype was recorded a few times. The chain couples TRBV19 to TRBJ1-1, with TRBD1 matching 9 bases. Germline V gene sequence: CDR1 LNHDA, CDR2 SQIVND (reference sequence). The junction had 8 bases not matched to a gene; V was cut back by 5 bases and J by 4 bases. The CDR3 loop spans 15 amino acids. The DNA of the CDR3 is TGTGCCAGTAGTCCACAGGGGGCTTGGAGCACTGAAGCTTTCTTT. Translated, it gives CASSPQGAWSTEAFF.

This chain connects TRBV29-1 to TRBJ2-3, with 8 bases lining up with TRBD2. Germline V gene data show CDR1 as SQVTM and CDR2 as ANQGSEA. CDR3 size: 14 residues. J was trimmed by 2 bases and V by 4 bases; bases with no gene match: 5. The CDR3 DNA follows: TGCAGCGTTGGTGGACTAGCAAACACAGATACGCAGTATTTT. It translates to CSVGGLANTDTQYF.

This clonotype was seen only a few times. This chain's CDR3 is CASSLVEGQPQHF. The CDR3 DNA follows: TGTGCCAGCAGCTTAGTCGAGGGTCAGCCCCAGCATTTT. The chain links TRBV7-2 to TRBJ1-5; D gene unclear. The CDR3 spans 13 residues. V was clipped by 1 base and J by 6 bases, with 7 bases between them. Germline CDR1 and CDR2: SGHTA and FQGNSA.